The rows below give T cell receptor beta chains drawn from one sample of a study of identical twins. In TCRdb, the 5' RACE reads were re-called with MiXCR into one record per CDR3 protein. There are under 900,000 distinct CDR3 sequences in the sample; about 18% occur only once, and about an eighth lies in the top ten. This same sample was also part of a study on T cells expressing NK-cell markers.

The sequencing input was PBMCs. The receptors originated from a woman younger than 30 in good health. The CDR3 runs from the conserved cysteine through the conserved F or W. The D gene is left open where the match is weak. Where a row states a size, it is once, few, many or the class of an expanded clone; other rows omit it.

d_call,j_call,clone_size,v_call,cdr3_aa,cdr3_nt
NA,TRBJ2-1,NA,TRBV28,CASSAGTPSNEQFF,TGTGCCAGCAGCGCCGGGACCCCCTCCAATGAGCAGTTCTTC
TRBD2,TRBJ2-3,few,TRBV20-1,CSATSGTSEADTQYF,TGCAGTGCCACCTCCGGGACTAGCGAAGCAGATACGCAGTATTTT
TRBD2,TRBJ2-7,many,TRBV5-1,CASSSGGGTDSSYEQYF,TGCGCCAGCAGCTCCGGGGGGGGGACGGATAGCTCCTACGAGCAGTACTTC
TRBD2,TRBJ2-7,few,TRBV15,CATSSEMGLAGVYEQYF,TGTGCCACCAGCAGCGAGATGGGACTAGCGGGAGTTTACGAGCAGTACTTC
NA,TRBJ1-2,few,TRBV12-3/TRBV12-4,CASNRRGLNYGYTF,TGTGCCAGCAATCGGAGAGGACTTAACTATGGCTACACCTTC
NA,TRBJ1-1,NA,TRBV5-1,CASSTDTEAFF,TGCGCCAGCAGCACGGACACTGAAGCTTTCTTT
NA,TRBJ2-7,many,TRBV14,CASSLLGTVSYEQYF,TGTGCCAGCAGCCTCCTTGGGACGGTTAGCTACGAGCAGTACTTC
NA,TRBJ1-1,few,TRBV20-1,CSARVGTVNSEAFF,TGCAGTGCTAGAGTAGGGACGGTGAATTCTGAAGCTTTCTTT
TRBD1,TRBJ1-1,NA,TRBV20-1,CSADRGPTEAFF,TGCAGTGCCGACAGGGGGCCCACTGAAGCTTTCTTT
NA,TRBJ2-1,few,TRBV7-9,CASSTGQGGYEQFF,TGTGCCAGCAGCACCGGACAGGGAGGGTATGAGCAGTTCTTC
NA,TRBJ2-3,many,TRBV6-1,CASTHQDGSSTDTQYF,TGTGCCAGCACCCACCAAGACGGATCTAGCACAGATACGCAGTATTTT
NA,TRBJ2-3,few,TRBV13,CASSLKVGLPDTQYF,TGTGCCAGCAGCTTAAAGGTGGGACTCCCGGATACGCAGTATTTT
NA,TRBJ2-2,NA,TRBV10-3,CAISGDTTGELFF,TGTGCCATCAGTGGGGACACCACCGGGGAGCTGTTTTTT
TRBD2,TRBJ2-7,NA,TRBV7-2,CASRLSGSSNEQYF,TGTGCCAGCAGATTGAGCGGGAGCAGCAACGAGCAGTACTTC
TRBD2,TRBJ2-3,few,TRBV6-1,CASGGLGAADTQYF,TGTGCCAGCGGTGGACTAGGGGCCGCGGATACGCAGTATTTT
NA,TRBJ2-1,NA,TRBV29-1,CSVSRGANEQFF,TGCAGCGTTTCCCGGGGGGCCAATGAGCAGTTCTTC
NA,TRBJ2-1,few,TRBV10-3,CAISAGDVSEQFF,TGTGCCATCAGTGCCGGGGATGTCAGTGAGCAGTTCTTC
NA,TRBJ2-3,NA,TRBV7-8,CASSWWRVWDTQYF,TGTGCCAGCAGCTGGTGGAGGGTATGGGATACGCAGTATTTT
TRBD1,TRBJ2-7,few,TRBV20-1,CSAVTGVEQYF,TGCAGTGCTGTAACAGGGGTCGAGCAGTACTTC